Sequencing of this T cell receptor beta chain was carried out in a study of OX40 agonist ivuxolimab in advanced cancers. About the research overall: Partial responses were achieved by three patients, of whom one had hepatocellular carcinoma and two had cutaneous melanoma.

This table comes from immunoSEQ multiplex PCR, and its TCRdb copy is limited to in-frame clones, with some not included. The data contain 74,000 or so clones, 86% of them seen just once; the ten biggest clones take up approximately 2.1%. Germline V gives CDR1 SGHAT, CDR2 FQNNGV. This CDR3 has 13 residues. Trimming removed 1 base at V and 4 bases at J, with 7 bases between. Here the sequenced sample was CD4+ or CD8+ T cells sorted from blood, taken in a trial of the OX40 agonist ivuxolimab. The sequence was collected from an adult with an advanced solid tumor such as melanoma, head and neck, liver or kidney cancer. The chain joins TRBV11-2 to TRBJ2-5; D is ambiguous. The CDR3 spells CASSLGNRETQYF. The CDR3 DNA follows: TGTGCCAGCAGCTTAGGGAATCGAGAGACCCAGTACTTC.